Below are 10 T cell receptor beta chains sequenced from a single sample in a study of blood T cell repertoires in COVID-19. Only in-frame clones appear in the TCRdb table, and some are missing; sequencing was by immunoSEQ multiplex PCR. The sample lists 100,000 to 150,000 clones, just under 80% occurring once. Sequencing was performed on peripheral blood. The receptors here all came from a human donor in a cohort sampled during active COVID-19.

The V and J genes are TRBV2 and TRBJ2-3; TRBD1 matches 7 bases. The CDR3 is 14 amino acids. The J segment lost 4 bases and the V segment lost 4 bases, leaving 5 bases of the junction unmatched. The germline CDR1 and CDR2 sequences are SNHLY and FYNNEI. The CDR3 protein is CASSGQGAPDTQYF. CDR3 DNA: TGTGCCAGCAGTGGACAGGGAGCCCCAGATACGCAGTATTTT. The variable domain in full, completed from reference TRBV2 and TRBJ2-3, reads EPEVTQTPSHQVTQMGQEVILRCVPISNHLYFYWYRQILGQKVEFLVSFYNNEISEKSEIFDDQFSVERPDGSNFTLKIRSTKLEDSAMYFCASSGQGAPDTQYFGPGTRLTVL.

The V call is TRBV4-2, the J call TRBJ1-4, with D possibly being TRBD1 (6 bases). Germline assignment: CDR1 LGHNA and CDR2 YNFKEQ. The CDR3 has 16 amino acids. V was clipped by 4 bases and J by 5 bases, with 17 bases between them. The CDR3 reads CASSLSFGQRNEKLFF. Written as DNA, the CDR3 is TGTGCCAGCAGCCTCAGCTTCGGACAGCGGAATGAAAAACTGTTTTTT.

V gene TRBV7-3 combines with J gene TRBJ2-7, with 7 bases that match TRBD1. The CDR3 consists of 13 residues. The V segment lost 5 bases and the J segment 6 bases; nucleotides outside the gene matches: 7. The V gene's germline CDR1 is SGHTA and CDR2 FQGTGA. DNA of the CDR3: TGTGCCAGCAGCCCAGACAGGGCGAGCGAGCAGTACTTC. Amino acid sequence: CASSPDRASEQYF.

In this sample, this clone is medium-sized. Here the CDR3 reads CASSRQTSNTEAFF. CDR3 DNA: TGTGCCAGCAGCCGTCAAACTTCGAACACTGAAGCTTTCTTT. The chain recombines TRBV14 with TRBJ1-1; D unclear. Germline CDR1 SGHDN, CDR2 FVKESK. Trimming took off 4 bases at V and 1 base at J, with 10 bases between the two ends. This CDR3 is 14 amino acids long.

The chain carries TRBV11-2 and TRBJ1-4, with 11 bases lining up with TRBD1. The V gene end was trimmed by 1 base and the J gene end by 5 bases; junction bases not matched to a gene: 3. Germline loops: CDR1 SGHAT, CDR2 FQNNGV. The CDR3 sequence is 16 residues long. DNA for the CDR3: TGTGCCAGCAGCTTAGGGGACAGGGGGAGGAATGAAAAACTGTTTTTT. Its protein is CASSLGDRGRNEKLFF. Filled out from reference TRBV11-2 and TRBJ1-4, the complete variable domain reads EAGVAQSPRYKIIEKRQSVAFWCNPISGHATLYWYQQILGQGPKLLIQFQNNGVVDDSQLPKDRFSAERLKGVDSTLKIQPAKLEDSAVYLCASSLGDRGRNEKLFFGSGTQLSVL.

The chain couples TRBV11-2 to TRBJ2-2; D might be TRBD2 (6 bases). The germline CDR1 and CDR2 sequences are SGHAT and FQNNGV. With 4 bases removed from V and 4 bases from J, the gap between germline ends came to 19 bases. The CDR3 is made up of 17 amino acids. CDR3 coding DNA: TGTGCCAGCAGCTCGCCTTCAGGGAGGAGAAGCACCGGGGAGCTGTTTTTT. Protein: CASSSPSGRRSTGELFF.

This clone was seen only a few times. CDR3 sequence (DNA): TGTGCCAGCAGCGCCGGGACTAGCGGGACTCCCTACGAGCAGTACTTC. Protein sequence: CASSAGTSGTPYEQYF. The chain uses TRBV28 and TRBJ2-7; TRBD2 matches 13 bases. This CDR3 comprises 16 residues. With V trimmed by 6 bases and J by 2 bases, 7 bases remained unmatched. Germline values: CDR1 MDHEN, CDR2 SYDVKM.

The rearrangement joins TRBV9 to TRBJ2-1, with a tentative D call TRBD2 (6 bases). This CDR3 spans 16 amino acids. Germline CDR1 SGDLS, CDR2 YYNGEE. V was pared by 0 bases and J by 0 bases, with 10 bases between. CDR3 amino acids: CASSVVSGSSYNEQFF. The DNA for the CDR3 is TGTGCCAGCAGCGTAGTATCCGGGAGCTCCTACAATGAGCAGTTCTTC.

CDR3 amino acids: CASSLYWTDISGNTIYF. In DNA form, the CDR3 reads TGTGCCAGCAGCTTATACTGGACAGATATCTCTGGAAACACCATATATTTT. The chain combines TRBV7-2 with TRBJ1-3; D perhaps matches TRBD1 (6 bases). The length of the CDR3 is 17 residues. CDR1 and CDR2 from the germline V gene are SGHTA and FQGNSA. Trimming took 2 bases from V and 0 from J, leaving 14 bases between them.

V usage is TRBV19 and J usage is TRBJ1-1; D unclear. This CDR3 has 15 residues. Trimming took 7 bases from V and 0 from J, leaving 15 bases between them. The germline gives CDR1 LNHDA, CDR2 SQIVND (reference sequence). CDR3 sequence reads: CASISPGMMNTEAFF. The CDR3 DNA is TGTGCCAGTATTTCCCCCGGGATGATGAACACTGAAGCTTTCTTT.